One TCR beta chain is described in this entry. What it recognizes is unknown. PCR was performed using 60 Vbeta and 13 Jbeta primers. The repertoire was sequenced with immunoSEQ multiplex PCR; TCRdb's copy has only in-frame clones and lacks some. The table has approximately 180,000 clones, around 84% seen once; the top ten hold 1.5% to 2%. The data stem from a study of cytomegalovirus exposure and HLA in healthy donors. Overall study: A prior analysis found more than 90 million unique TCR beta sequences from 150 million to 200 million T cells.

Study-wide points: Analyzed later, association rates of TCRs varied across HLA loci, with DRB1 most and HLA-C fewest. In a later analysis, a missense DCLRE1C variant was linked to TCR beta V- and J-gene trimming.

Sequencing was performed on PBMCs. This sequence was found in a woman aged 18 to 35 in good health and CMV-seronegative.

The CDR3 protein is CASSQPPGLAGEYEQYF. CDR3 DNA: TGCGCCAGCAGCCAACCACCGGGACTAGCGGGGGAGTACGAGCAGTACTTC. The chain is built from TRBV4-1 and TRBJ2-7, with TRBD2 matching over 14 bases. The CDR3 runs 17 residues. V shed 2 bases and J 4 bases; nucleotides not matched to a gene: 7. CDR1 and CDR2 from the germline V gene are MGHRA and YSYEKL.